This T cell receptor beta chain was found in a study of T cell responses to AZD1222 COVID-19 vaccine. The study, taken as a whole, reports: Targets within unmutated variant regions were reportedly found for nearly half of spike-specific TCRs. Across spike, vaccine-associated CD4 TCRs were found, dominant at 160-218 and 743-854.

Germline values: CDR1 SGHNT, CDR2 YENEEA. The J segment lost 4 bases and the V segment lost 5 bases, leaving 6 bases of the junction unmatched. The CDR3 consists of 15 residues. Regarding this clone: No antigen is known for it.

Generated by immunoSEQ multiplex PCR, the TCRdb table keeps only in-frame clones and is missing some. Of approximately 100,000 clones in the sample, around 94% are singletons; the top ten hold roughly 2%. V is TRBV11-3 and J is TRBJ2-5; 11 positions agree with TRBD1. This TCR came from an adult in good health. Sample: peripheral blood, taken on day 0 of AZD1222 vaccination. Here the CDR3 DNA reads TGTGCCAGCAGCACGGGACAGGGGGAGGGAGAGACCCAGTACTTC. This sequence encodes CASSTGQGEGETQYF.